This entry is about one T cell receptor beta chain. Its antigen remains unknown. PCR employed 60 Vbeta and 13 Jbeta primers. This table comes from immunoSEQ multiplex PCR, and its TCRdb copy is limited to in-frame clones, with some not included. Among roughly 230,000 clones listed, roughly 91% were seen once. This specimen belongs to a study of cytomegalovirus exposure and HLA in healthy donors. Study information: The study placed around 80% of its roughly 410 genotyped donors in the Caucasian-associated ancestry cluster. General observations from the study: What was likely a sequencing artifact was a cluster of highly shared sequence variants. CMV antigen specificity of three CMV-associated chains was confirmed in vitro. What a later analysis showed was that several of the most significant clusters appeared linked to common viral pathogens.

Germline-derived CDR1 and CDR2 are LNHDA and SQIVND (reference sequence). This CDR3 contains 15 residues. Unmatched junction bases numbered 7, after V lost 3 bases and J lost 3 bases. The genes are TRBV19 and TRBJ2-7; 8 nucleotides line up with TRBD2. What was sequenced was PBMCs. This clonotype was sampled from a girl under 10 years old in good health and CMV-seronegative. The CDR3 loop is CASSIEASGFYEQYF. Written as DNA, the CDR3 is TGTGCCAGTAGTATCGAGGCTAGCGGGTTCTACGAGCAGTACTTC.